Each of the 12 T cell receptor beta chains below was sequenced from the same sample in a study of blood T cell repertoires in COVID-19. TCRdb's table, derived via immunoSEQ multiplex PCR, lists solely in-frame clones and lacks some. The table shows roughly 55,000 clones, with around 73% occurring only once. The sample consisted of peripheral blood. These receptor sequences come from an elderly man with acute or convalescent COVID-19.

V usage is TRBV2 and J usage is TRBJ2-7; 7 positions agree with TRBD2. The CDR3 spans 13 residues. Germline V gives CDR1 SNHLY, CDR2 FYNNEI. The V gene end was trimmed by 6 bases and the J gene end by 5 bases; junction bases not matched to a gene: 7. CDR3 DNA sequence: TGTGCCAGCAGAGTGGGAGGGTATCACGAGCAGTACTTC. Its protein is CASRVGGYHEQYF.

CDR3 in amino acids: CASSPTAGGVINQPQHF. CDR3 DNA sequence: TGTGCCAGCAGTCCCACGGCAGGGGGCGTAATTAATCAGCCCCAGCATTTT. The chain employs TRBV27 and TRBJ1-5; 8 positions agree with TRBD1. The CDR3 contains 17 residues. Germline CDR1 is MNHEY and CDR2 is SMNVEV (reference sequence). V gave up 5 bases and J gave up 4 bases; unmatched junction bases: 13.

This chain connects TRBV25-1 to TRBJ2-3, with D possibly TRBD1 on 5 matching bases. V lost 4 bases and J lost 1, with 15 bases in between. This CDR3 is 16 amino acids long. Germline V gene lookup returns CDR1 MGHDK and CDR2 SYGVNS. CDR3 sequence (DNA): TGTGCCAGCAGTGCCTCAGGGCGTTTTCGCACAGATACGCAGTATTTT. Its translation is CASSASGRFRTDTQYF.

The chain couples TRBV11-3 to TRBJ1-3, with D unclear. Germline V gene lookup returns CDR1 SGHNT and CDR2 YENEEA. This CDR3 has 15 amino acids. V was trimmed by 1 base and J by 0 bases, leaving 7 bases between them. In DNA, the CDR3 is TGTGCCAGCAGCTTAGGCAGGATCTCTGGAAACACCATATATTTT. Encoded protein: CASSLGRISGNTIYF. The variable domain in full, with the rest retrieved from reference TRBV11-3 and TRBJ1-3, is EAGVVQSPRYKIIEKKQPVAFWCNPISGHNTLYWYLQNLGQGPELLIRYENEEAVDDSQLPKDRFSAERLKGVDSTLKIQPAELGDSAVYLCASSLGRISGNTIYFGEGSWLTVV.

The chain is built from TRBV18 and TRBJ1-3; tentatively, D is TRBD1 (6 bases). V was trimmed by 2 bases and J by 3 bases, leaving 11 bases between them. Per the germline V gene, CDR1 is KGHSH and CDR2 is LQKENI. This CDR3 comprises 15 residues. CDR3 sequence reads: CASSPSGASGNTIYF. In DNA form, the CDR3 reads TGTGCCAGCTCACCATCAGGGGCAAGTGGAAACACCATATATTTT.

V and J are TRBV19 and TRBJ1-5, with 8 bases aligning to TRBD1. V lost 6 bases, J lost 7 bases, and 8 bases stayed unmatched. Germline V gives CDR1 LNHDA, CDR2 SQIVND (reference sequence). There are 14 residues in the CDR3. CDR3 amino acids: CASRYDRGGQPQHF. CDR3 in DNA: TGTGCCAGTAGGTACGACAGGGGTGGACAGCCCCAGCATTTT.

The sample holds a few counts of this clone. The rearrangement joins TRBV5-6 to TRBJ1-6; D not certain. The CDR3 sequence is 15 residues long. CDR1 SGHDT and CDR2 YYEEEE come from the germline V gene. Trimming pared 2 bases from V and 5 bases from J, leaving 11 bases between. The CDR3 reads CASSFDGRDNSPLHF. The CDR3 bases are TGTGCCAGCAGCTTCGACGGGAGAGATAATTCACCCCTCCACTTT.

This clone was detected only a few times. The chain joins TRBV30 to TRBJ2-5, with TRBD2 identical over 9 bases. The CDR3 contains 15 residues. Germline V gene lookup returns CDR1 GTSNPN and CDR2 SVGIG (reference sequence). The ends lost 0 bases at V and 2 bases at J; junction bases unmatched: 4. The CDR3: CAWSVSGGPQETQYF. The CDR3 DNA is TGTGCCTGGAGTGTTAGCGGGGGTCCTCAAGAGACCCAGTACTTC. The entire variable domain, with the rest obtained from reference TRBV30 and TRBJ2-5, is as follows: SQTIHQWPATLVQPVGSPLSLECTVEGTSNPNLYWYRQAAGRGLQLLFYSVGIGQISSEVPQNLSASRPQDRQFILSSKKLLLSDSGFYLCAWSVSGGPQETQYFGPGTRLLVL.

The chain joins TRBV20-1 to TRBJ1-4; D not certain. V lost 3 bases and J lost 3, with 14 bases in between. CDR1 and CDR2 from the germline V gene are DFQATT and SNEGSKA (reference sequence). The CDR3 consists of 15 residues. The CDR3 coding sequence is TGCAGTGCTAGTGACCCGCAGATTGCTAATGAAAAACTGTTTTTT. This encodes CSASDPQIANEKLFF.

V gene TRBV28 combines with J gene TRBJ1-1; 7 bases fit TRBD1. V trimming: 5 bases; J trimming: 4 bases; junction bases outside the gene matches: 4. The CDR3 consists of 13 residues. The V gene's germline CDR1 is MDHEN and CDR2 SYDVKM. In DNA, the CDR3 is TGTGCCAGCAGTCAGGGGGTAGGCACTGAAGCTTTCTTT. Protein product: CASSQGVGTEAFF.

The chain combines TRBV24-1 with TRBJ2-1, with D maybe TRBD2 (5 bases). Trimming took off 4 bases at V and 4 bases at J, with 13 bases between the two ends. From germline, CDR1 is KGHDR and CDR2 SFDVKD. The CDR3 consists of 15 residues. The CDR3 is CATSDPRTPYNEQFF. As DNA, the CDR3 is TGTGCCACCAGTGACCCCCGGACTCCTTACAATGAGCAGTTCTTC.

This clone was found once. CDR3 sequence reads: CSVGGKGQGNEQYF. The CDR3 DNA reads TGCAGCGTTGGGGGGAAGGGACAGGGGAACGAGCAGTACTTC. The J gene is TRBJ2-7, the V gene TRBV29-1; 10 nucleotides line up with TRBD1. The germline V gene encodes CDR1 SQVTM and CDR2 ANQGSEA. With V trimmed by 4 bases and J by 5 bases, 8 bases remained unmatched. This CDR3 contains 14 residues.